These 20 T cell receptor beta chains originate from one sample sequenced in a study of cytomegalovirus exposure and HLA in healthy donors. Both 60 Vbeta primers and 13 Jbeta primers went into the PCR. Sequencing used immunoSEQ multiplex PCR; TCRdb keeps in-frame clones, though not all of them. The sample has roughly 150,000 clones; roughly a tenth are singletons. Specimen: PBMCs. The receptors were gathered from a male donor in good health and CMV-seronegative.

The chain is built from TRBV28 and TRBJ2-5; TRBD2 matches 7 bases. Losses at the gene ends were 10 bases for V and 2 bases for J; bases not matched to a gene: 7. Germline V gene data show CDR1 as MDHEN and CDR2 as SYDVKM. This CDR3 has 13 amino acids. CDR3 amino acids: CATKRGGQETQYF. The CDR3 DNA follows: TGTGCCACTAAGCGGGGCGGTCAAGAGACCCAGTACTTC.

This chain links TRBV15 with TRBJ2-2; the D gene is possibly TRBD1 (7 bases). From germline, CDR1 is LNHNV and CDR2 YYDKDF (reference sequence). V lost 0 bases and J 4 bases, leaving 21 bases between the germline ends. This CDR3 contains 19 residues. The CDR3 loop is CATSRDIRRETGVTGELFF. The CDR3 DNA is TGTGCCACCAGCAGAGATATTAGGCGGGAAACAGGGGTCACCGGGGAGCTGTTTTTT.

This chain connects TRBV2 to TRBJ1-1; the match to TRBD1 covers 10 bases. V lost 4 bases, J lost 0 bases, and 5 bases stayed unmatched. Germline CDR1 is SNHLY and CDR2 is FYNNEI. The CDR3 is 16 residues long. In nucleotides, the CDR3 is TGTGCCAGCAGTGCCGGGACAGGGGTTATGAACACTGAAGCTTTCTTT. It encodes CASSAGTGVMNTEAFF.

The CDR3 DNA reads TGTGCCAGCAGCAATTATCTTACAGATACGCAGTATTTT. It encodes CASSNYLTDTQYF. The gene calls are TRBV7-3 and TRBJ2-3; the D is unclear. Germline V gene lookup returns CDR1 SGHTA and CDR2 FQGTGA. Trimming cost V 5 bases and J 3 bases, with 9 bases left between them. The length of the CDR3 is 13 residues.

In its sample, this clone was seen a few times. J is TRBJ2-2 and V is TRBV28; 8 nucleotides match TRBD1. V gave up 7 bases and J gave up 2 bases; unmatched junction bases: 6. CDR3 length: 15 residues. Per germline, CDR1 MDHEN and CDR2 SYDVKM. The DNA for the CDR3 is TGTGCCAGCACCGAGACAGGGGTTAACACCGGGGAGCTGTTTTTT. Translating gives CASTETGVNTGELFF.

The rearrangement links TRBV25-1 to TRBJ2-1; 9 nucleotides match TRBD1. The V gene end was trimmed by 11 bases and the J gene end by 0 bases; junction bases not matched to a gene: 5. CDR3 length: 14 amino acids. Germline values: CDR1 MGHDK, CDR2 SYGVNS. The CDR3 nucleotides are TGTGCCGGACAGGGGCCCTACTCCTACAATGAGCAGTTCTTC. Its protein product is CAGQGPYSYNEQFF.

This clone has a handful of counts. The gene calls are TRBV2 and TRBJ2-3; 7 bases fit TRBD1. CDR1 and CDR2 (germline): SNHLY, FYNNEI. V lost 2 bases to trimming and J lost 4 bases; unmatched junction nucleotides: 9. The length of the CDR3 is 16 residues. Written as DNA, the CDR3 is TGTGCCAGCAGTGAAAGGTCAGGGGGACCGGCAGATACGCAGTATTTT. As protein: CASSERSGGPADTQYF.

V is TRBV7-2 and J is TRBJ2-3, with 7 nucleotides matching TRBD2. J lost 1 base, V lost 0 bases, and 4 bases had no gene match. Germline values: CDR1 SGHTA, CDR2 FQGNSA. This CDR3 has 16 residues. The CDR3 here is CASSLAVRGGTDTQYF. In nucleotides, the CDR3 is TGTGCCAGCAGCTTAGCGGTCCGGGGGGGCACAGATACGCAGTATTTT.

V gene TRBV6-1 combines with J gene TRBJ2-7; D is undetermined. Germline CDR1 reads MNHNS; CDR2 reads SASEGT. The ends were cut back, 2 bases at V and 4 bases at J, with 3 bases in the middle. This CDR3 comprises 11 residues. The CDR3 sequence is CASSELYEQYF. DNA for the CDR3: TGTGCCAGCAGTGAACTGTACGAGCAGTACTTC.

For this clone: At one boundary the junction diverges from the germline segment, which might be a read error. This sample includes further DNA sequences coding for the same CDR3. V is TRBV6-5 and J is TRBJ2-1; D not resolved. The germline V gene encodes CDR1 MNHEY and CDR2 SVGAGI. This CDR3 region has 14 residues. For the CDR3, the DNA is TGTGCCAGTAGTTGGAGTAGCTCCTACAATGAGCAGTTCTTC. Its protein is CASSWSSSYNEQFF.

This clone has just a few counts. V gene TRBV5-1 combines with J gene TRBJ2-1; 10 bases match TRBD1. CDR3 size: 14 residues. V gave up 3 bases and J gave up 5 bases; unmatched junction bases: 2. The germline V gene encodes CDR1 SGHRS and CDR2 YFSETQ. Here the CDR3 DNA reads TGCGCCAGCAGCTGGGACAGGGGAGACAATGAGCAGTTCTTC. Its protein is CASSWDRGDNEQFF.

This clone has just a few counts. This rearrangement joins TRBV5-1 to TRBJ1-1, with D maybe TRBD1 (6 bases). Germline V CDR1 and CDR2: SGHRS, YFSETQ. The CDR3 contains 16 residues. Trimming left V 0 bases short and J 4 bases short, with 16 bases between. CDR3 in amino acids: CASSLERGGFGTEAFF. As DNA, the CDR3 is TGCGCCAGCAGCTTGGAGAGGGGGGGCTTTGGCACTGAAGCTTTCTTT.

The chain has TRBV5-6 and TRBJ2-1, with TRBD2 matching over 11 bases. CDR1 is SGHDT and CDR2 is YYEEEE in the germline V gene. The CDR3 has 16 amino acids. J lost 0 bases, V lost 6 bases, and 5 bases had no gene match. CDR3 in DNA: TGTGCCAGCAACCCGGGACTAGCGGTCTCCTACAATGAGCAGTTCTTC. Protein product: CASNPGLAVSYNEQFF.

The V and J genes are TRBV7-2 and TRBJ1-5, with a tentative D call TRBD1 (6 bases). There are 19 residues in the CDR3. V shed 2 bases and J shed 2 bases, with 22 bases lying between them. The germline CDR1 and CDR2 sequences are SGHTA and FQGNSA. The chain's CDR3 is CASSLSGGYSKIGNQPQHF. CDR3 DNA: TGTGCCAGCAGCTTATCGGGGGGCTACTCGAAAATTGGCAATCAGCCCCAGCATTTT.

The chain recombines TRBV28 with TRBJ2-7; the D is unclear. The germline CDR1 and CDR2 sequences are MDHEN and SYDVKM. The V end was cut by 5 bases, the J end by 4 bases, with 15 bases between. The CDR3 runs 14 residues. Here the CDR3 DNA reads TGTGCCAGCAGTCCATCGTTTGCGACTTACGAGCAGTACTTC. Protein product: CASSPSFATYEQYF.

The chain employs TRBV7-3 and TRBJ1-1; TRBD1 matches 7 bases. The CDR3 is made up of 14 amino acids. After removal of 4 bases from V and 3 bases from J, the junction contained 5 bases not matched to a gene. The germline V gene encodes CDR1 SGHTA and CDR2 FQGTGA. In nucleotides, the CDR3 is TGTGCCAGCAGCTCTACAGGGGCTGACACTGAAGCTTTCTTT. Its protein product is CASSSTGADTEAFF.

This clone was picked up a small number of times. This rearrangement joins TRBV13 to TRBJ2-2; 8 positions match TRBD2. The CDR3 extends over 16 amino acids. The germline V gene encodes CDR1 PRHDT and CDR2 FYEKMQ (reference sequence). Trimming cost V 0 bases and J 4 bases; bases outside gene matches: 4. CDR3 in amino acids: CASSLGLAEVTGELFF. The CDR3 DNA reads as TGTGCCAGCAGCTTAGGACTAGCGGAAGTCACCGGGGAGCTGTTTTTT.

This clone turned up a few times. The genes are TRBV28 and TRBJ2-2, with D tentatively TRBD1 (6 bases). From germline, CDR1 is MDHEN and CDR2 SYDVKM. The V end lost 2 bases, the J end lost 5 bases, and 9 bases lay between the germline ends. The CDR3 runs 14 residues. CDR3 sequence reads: CASSLAGDTGELFF. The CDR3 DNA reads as TGTGCCAGCAGTTTAGCAGGGGATACCGGGGAGCTGTTTTTT.

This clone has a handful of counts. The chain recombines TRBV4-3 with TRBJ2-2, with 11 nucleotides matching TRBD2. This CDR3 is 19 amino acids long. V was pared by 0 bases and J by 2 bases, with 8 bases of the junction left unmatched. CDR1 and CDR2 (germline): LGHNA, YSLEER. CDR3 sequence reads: CASSQDVLAGVVNTGELFF. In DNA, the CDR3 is TGCGCCAGCAGCCAAGATGTACTAGCGGGAGTCGTAAACACCGGGGAGCTGTTTTTT.

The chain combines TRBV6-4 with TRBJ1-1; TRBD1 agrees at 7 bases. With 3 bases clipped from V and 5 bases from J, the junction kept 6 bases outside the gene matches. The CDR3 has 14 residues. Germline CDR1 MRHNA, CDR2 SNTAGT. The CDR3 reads CASSEGSGGTEAFF. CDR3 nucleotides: TGTGCCAGCAGTGAAGGCTCAGGGGGGACTGAAGCTTTCTTT.